The 24 T cell receptor beta chains presented below share a single source sample, sequenced in a study of cytomegalovirus exposure and HLA in healthy donors. A multiplex PCR was run with 60 Vbeta primers and 13 Jbeta primers. Profiling relied on immunoSEQ multiplex PCR, and the TCRdb table lists in-frame clones only, not all of them. The sample data list about 83,000 clones. Sequencing used PBMCs. These TCRs come from a man between 18 and 29 years old in good health and CMV-seropositive.

The genes are TRBV6-5 and TRBJ2-7, with a weak D call TRBD1 (6 bases). The J call may be wrong; the DNA end is better matched by TRBJ2-1. In germline, CDR1 is MNHEY, CDR2 SVGAGI. The CDR3 loop spans 14 amino acids. The CDR3 is CASSYGKYRAEQFF. The CDR3 DNA sequence: TGTGCCAGCAGTTACGGCAAATACAGGGCCGAGCAGTTCTTC.

Turning to this clone: At one boundary the junction diverges from the germline segment, which might be a read error. Other DNA sequences of this sample code for an identical CDR3. This chain connects TRBV7-9 to TRBJ2-7; 10 nucleotides align to TRBD1. The CDR3 has 14 amino acids. Germline CDR1 is SEHNR and CDR2 is FQNEAQ (reference sequence). CDR3 sequence: CASSPTGGKVEQYF. The CDR3, as DNA: TGCGCCAGCAGCCCGACAGGGGGCAAGGTCGAGCAGTACTTC.

CDR3 coding DNA: TGCAGTGCGAACGGACAGCTTGAGCAGTTCTTC. Protein sequence: CSANGQLEQFF. The J gene is TRBJ2-1, the V gene TRBV20-1; D is possibly TRBD1 (6 bases). V gave up 6 bases and J gave up 9 bases, with 12 bases separating them. CDR3 length: 11 amino acids. CDR1 DFQATT and CDR2 SNEGSKA come from the germline V gene (reference sequence).

The genes are TRBV6-1 and TRBJ1-2; a possible D gene is TRBD1 (6 bases). The CDR3 is made up of 18 amino acids. CDR1 is MNHNS, CDR2 SASEGT, per germline. The V gene lost 3 bases and the J gene lost 4 bases, with 24 bases spanning the gap. The CDR3 region has the DNA TGTGCCAGCAGTGAGTCCCTGCGAGAGGGGGTGAATGGCTATGGCTACACCTTC. Its protein is CASSESLREGVNGYGYTF.

Comments on this clone: At one of its ends the junction is not consistent with the germline gene, which may arise from a read error. The sample has other DNA sequences that encode this CDR3 too. The V gene is TRBV28, the J gene TRBJ1-1; 7 bases match TRBD1. The CDR3 loop spans 14 amino acids. Germline V gives CDR1 MDHEN, CDR2 SYDVKM. This CDR3 reads CASSPPDRDTEAFF. DNA for the CDR3: TGTGCCAGCAGCCCACCAGACAGGGACACTGAGGCTTTCTTT.

V gene TRBV6-1 combines with J gene TRBJ2-5, with D unresolved. The V end lost 5 bases, the J end lost 5 bases, and 12 bases lay between the germline ends. The germline gives CDR1 MNHNS, CDR2 SASEGT. CDR3 length equals 13 residues. The CDR3 loop reads CASSPSFGETQYF. CDR3 bases: TGTGCCAGCAGTCCCTCCTTCGGGGAGACCCAGTACTTC.

This sequence joins TRBV11-2 and TRBJ1-1; D is possibly TRBD1 (6 bases). Germline V gives CDR1 SGHAT, CDR2 FQNNGV. The CDR3 sequence is 12 residues long. Trimming took off 0 bases at V and 11 bases at J, with 10 bases between the two ends. CDR3 in amino acids: CASSLEAGEAFF. As DNA, the CDR3 is TGTGCCAGCAGCTTAGAGGCAGGGGAGGCTTTCTTT.

CDR3 amino acids: CASSVGTGIWDTEAFF. In nucleotides, the CDR3 is TGTGCCAGCAGCGTAGGAACGGGAATATGGGACACTGAAGCTTTCTTT. J is TRBJ1-1 and V is TRBV9; D gene ambiguous. Germline loops: CDR1 SGDLS, CDR2 YYNGEE. This CDR3 has 16 residues. The V gene lost 0 bases and the J gene lost 3 bases, with 15 bases spanning the gap.

The chain links TRBV6-5 to TRBJ1-1; D remains unclear. This CDR3 spans 14 amino acids. Germline assignment: CDR1 MNHEY and CDR2 SVGAGI. Between the trimmed V and J ends, which lost 4 bases and 1 base, there was a span of 10 bases. The CDR3, as DNA: TGTGCCAGCAGTTTCGGGAGGGCGAACACTGAAGCTTTCTTT. It is translated as CASSFGRANTEAFF.

V usage is TRBV5-6 and J usage is TRBJ2-7; 13 positions match TRBD2. CDR1 SGHDT and CDR2 YYEEEE come from the germline V gene. The CDR3 sequence is 15 residues long. The V gene end was trimmed by 3 bases and the J gene end by 4 bases; junction bases not matched to a gene: 4. CDR3 sequence reads: CASSSMTSGGYEQYF. As DNA, the CDR3 is TGTGCCAGCAGCTCCATGACTAGCGGGGGGTACGAGCAGTACTTC.

The V gene is TRBV4-1, the J gene TRBJ1-1; a possible D gene is TRBD1 (6 bases). This CDR3 has 14 residues. Germline V gives CDR1 MGHRA, CDR2 YSYEKL. The V end lost 0 bases, the J end lost 6 bases, and 11 bases lay between the germline ends. This CDR3 reads CASSQDRGWAEAFF. The CDR3 coding sequence is TGCGCCAGCAGCCAAGACAGGGGTTGGGCTGAAGCTTTCTTT.

J is TRBJ2-7 and V is TRBV11-3; TRBD1 matches at 8 bases. V lost 4 bases, J lost 6 bases, and 8 bases stayed unmatched. There are 14 residues in the CDR3. The germline V gene has CDR1 SGHNT and CDR2 YENEEA. Here the CDR3 reads CASSSNGQGSEQYF. CDR3 in DNA: TGTGCCAGCAGCTCGAACGGACAGGGATCCGAGCAGTACTTC. Based on the CDR3 plus reference TRBV11-3 and TRBJ2-7, the full variable domain is EAGVVQSPRYKIIEKKQPVAFWCNPISGHNTLYWYLQNLGQGPELLIRYENEEAVDDSQLPKDRFSAERLKGVDSTLKIQPAELGDSAVYLCASSSNGQGSEQYFGPGTRLTVT.

The V gene is TRBV5-1, the J gene TRBJ2-5; D might be TRBD2 (5 bases). Germline CDR1 is SGHRS and CDR2 is YFSETQ. This CDR3 is 14 amino acids long. The V gene lost 0 bases and the J gene lost 2 bases, with 8 bases spanning the gap. CDR3 sequence (DNA): TGCGCCAGCAGCTTGGTCGGGGATCAAGAGACCCAGTACTTC. Translation: CASSLVGDQETQYF.

V is TRBV2 and J is TRBJ2-7; 10 bases are shared with TRBD1. This CDR3 comprises 15 residues. After removal of 5 bases from V and 6 bases from J, the junction contained 10 bases not matched to a gene. From germline, CDR1 is SNHLY and CDR2 FYNNEI. The CDR3 sequence is CASSSPTGGQVEQYF. In nucleotides, the CDR3 is TGTGCCAGCAGTTCACCGACAGGGGGCCAGGTCGAGCAGTACTTC.

V usage is TRBV5-6 and J usage is TRBJ1-5; TRBD1 is a possible D gene (6 bases). V lost 5 bases, J lost 1 base, and 16 bases lay in between. Germline CDR1 SGHDT, CDR2 YYEEEE. This CDR3 is 16 amino acids long. CDR3 region: CASSQTGTPSNQPQHF. In DNA, the CDR3 is TGTGCCAGCAGTCAGACCGGGACACCAAGCAATCAGCCCCAGCATTTT. Variable domain in full (rest from reference TRBV5-6 and TRBJ1-5): DAGVTQSPTHLIKTRGQQVTLRCSPKSGHDTVSWYQQALGQGPQFIFQYYEEEERQRGNFPDRFSGHQFPNYSSELNVNALLLGDSALYLCASSQTGTPSNQPQHFGDGTRLSIL.

The rearrangement links TRBV18 to TRBJ2-3; the match to TRBD2 covers 13 bases. CDR1 and CDR2 from the germline V gene are KGHSH and LQKENI. After removal of 4 bases from V and 1 base from J, the junction contained 2 bases not matched to a gene. This CDR3 spans 16 amino acids. CDR3 sequence (DNA): TGTGCCAGCTCACGGGGGACTAGCGGGGGCACAGATACGCAGTATTTT. Protein: CASSRGTSGGTDTQYF.

The chain is built from TRBV2 and TRBJ2-3; maybe TRBD2 (5 bases). Germline-derived CDR1 and CDR2 are SNHLY and FYNNEI. The CDR3 extends over 15 amino acids. V was pared by 4 bases and J by 2 bases, with 13 bases between. The CDR3 loop reads CASSVGRGSTDTQYF. The CDR3, as DNA: TGTGCCAGCAGTGTAGGACGGGGATCCACAGATACGCAGTATTTT.

The chain couples TRBV20-1 to TRBJ1-4, with D perhaps TRBD1 (5 bases). The germline V gene has CDR1 DFQATT and CDR2 SNEGSKA (reference sequence). The CDR3 consists of 11 residues. Trimming left V 5 bases short and J 11 bases short, with 12 bases between. The CDR3 bases are TGCAGTGCTCAAAGGGGTCCTAAACTGTTTTTT. Its translation is CSAQRGPKLFF.

The V gene is TRBV7-9, the J gene TRBJ2-3; possibly TRBD1 for D (5 bases). The CDR3 loop spans 12 amino acids. V lost 5 bases and J 11 bases, leaving 14 bases between the germline ends. Per germline, CDR1 SEHNR and CDR2 FQNEAQ (reference sequence). The CDR3 nucleotides read TGTGCCAGCAGCCCCCAGGGTGTGGAGCAGTATTTT. It specifies CASSPQGVEQYF.

The chain joins TRBV6-4 to TRBJ2-1, with a tentative D call TRBD2 (7 bases). Germline CDR1 MRHNA, CDR2 SNTAGT. The CDR3 covers 13 residues. V was pared by 0 bases and J by 10 bases, with 10 bases between. The CDR3 DNA sequence: TGTGCCAGCAGTGACTCAGAGGGGGGGGAGCAGTTCTTC. It translates to CASSDSEGGEQFF.

The genes are TRBV6-5 and TRBJ2-1; 9 bases are a match to TRBD1. The CDR3 length is 15 residues. The germline V gene has CDR1 MNHEY and CDR2 SVGAGI. The J segment lost 9 bases and the V segment lost 5 bases, leaving 11 bases of the junction unmatched. Here the CDR3 DNA reads TGTGCCAGCAGTCTCATACAGGGGGCGCAGGGTGAGCAGTTCTTC. Encoded protein: CASSLIQGAQGEQFF.

The gene calls are TRBV28 and TRBJ2-5; the match to TRBD2 covers 12 bases. The CDR3 runs 16 residues. CDR1 is MDHEN, CDR2 SYDVKM, per germline. J was trimmed by 5 bases and V by 3 bases; bases with no gene match: 7. Here the CDR3 reads CASSLWTSGVLETQYF. CDR3 DNA: TGTGCCAGCAGTTTGTGGACTAGCGGGGTCTTGGAGACCCAGTACTTC.

The chain is built from TRBV18 and TRBJ2-7, with TRBD1 identical over 10 bases. V dropped 2 bases and J dropped 7; count of bases not matched to a gene: 11. The CDR3 totals 16 residues. The germline gives CDR1 KGHSH, CDR2 LQKENI. CDR3 region: CASSPSGGLGQGEQYF. CDR3 nucleotide sequence: TGTGCCAGCTCACCATCCGGCGGTTTGGGACAGGGGGAGCAGTACTTC.

The chain couples TRBV9 to TRBJ2-5; D gene unclear. Trimming shortened V by 0 bases and J by 5 bases, and 8 bases separated the two germline ends. This CDR3 is built from 13 residues. Looked up from germline, CDR1 is SGDLS and CDR2 is YYNGEE. CDR3 DNA: TGTGCCAGCAGCGTAGGGAGAGACGAGACCCAGTACTTC. Its translation is CASSVGRDETQYF.